This T cell receptor (beta chain) stems from a study of CD8 T cells in ankylosing spondylitis. Notes on the study in general: Several of the motif variants were reported before in synovial fluid and blood from reactive arthritis. For ankylosing spondylitis blood, a TCR beta motif of under ten highly homologous variants appeared characteristic. The study looked at matched synovial fluid samples from ankylosing spondylitis patients. Disease-linked clones were reported to be significantly enriched there.

This clonotype was seen only once. Its antigen is as yet unknown. Making the TCR beta libraries involved quantitative 5'-RACE with molecular barcodes. TCRdb used MiXCR to reprocess the 5' RACE reads, holding one entry per CDR3 protein. Of 300,000 to 400,000 distinct CDR3 sequences detected, 20% to 25% appear once; the ten largest clones hold 13%. Looked up from germline, CDR1 is MNHEY and CDR2 is SMNVEV (reference sequence). The CDR3 is 14 residues long. The V gene lost 5 bases and the J gene lost 2 bases, with 11 bases spanning the gap. The sequencing sample was made of blood, either unsorted or a sorted T cell fraction (not recorded which). The genes are TRBV27 and TRBJ2-3; weak D call: TRBD2 (5 bases). This receptor was identified in a male donor with ankylosing spondylitis or in good health (not recorded which). The CDR3 spells CASSPGLYTDTQYF. The CDR3 DNA reads TGTGCCAGCAGTCCCGGACTGTACACAGATACGCAGTATTTT.